Below are 9 T cell receptor beta chains sequenced from a single sample in a study of blood T cell repertoires in COVID-19. Generated by immunoSEQ multiplex PCR, the TCRdb table keeps only in-frame clones and is missing some. The repertoire holds 80,000 to 95,000 clones, about nine tenths seen once, with about 3.7% in the top ten. Sequences were obtained from peripheral blood. These receptors were collected from a woman aged 70-85 years with acute or convalescent COVID-19.

The CDR3 DNA follows: TGTGCCAGCAGTTCCCGGGACAGACATAATTCACCCCTCCACTTT. Encoded protein: CASSSRDRHNSPLHF. This chain links TRBV27 with TRBJ1-6; 7 nucleotides align to TRBD1. The CDR3 consists of 15 residues. Germline assignment: CDR1 MNHEY and CDR2 SMNVEV (reference sequence). V dropped 4 bases and J dropped 5; count of bases not matched to a gene: 5.

The chain has TRBV14 and TRBJ2-3; 7 nucleotides match TRBD2. The germline V gene encodes CDR1 SGHDN and CDR2 FVKESK. With V trimmed by 0 bases and J by 3 bases, 3 bases remained unmatched. The CDR3 extends over 15 amino acids. The chain's CDR3 is CASSQDARGTDTQYF. The CDR3 DNA is TGTGCCAGCAGCCAAGATGCGCGGGGGACAGATACGCAGTATTTT.

This clone was counted a single time. The gene calls are TRBV29-1 and TRBJ1-1; 10 bases agree with TRBD1. Germline V gene data show CDR1 as SQVTM and CDR2 as ANQGSEA. This CDR3 region has 13 residues. The V segment lost 7 bases and the J segment 5 bases; nucleotides outside the gene matches: 7. The CDR3 DNA reads as TGCAGCGGATGGGACAGGGGTGGTACTGAAGCTTTCTTT. Residues: CSGWDRGGTEAFF.

This clone was recorded only once. This rearrangement joins TRBV28 to TRBJ1-1, with D unclear. The CDR3 totals 15 residues. Trimming left V 5 bases short and J 1 base short, with 14 bases between. Looked up from germline, CDR1 is MDHEN and CDR2 is SYDVKM. The CDR3 protein is CASSITLRGNTEAFF. In DNA form, the CDR3 reads TGTGCCAGCAGTATCACTTTGAGAGGGAACACTGAAGCTTTCTTT.

This chain joins TRBV3-1 (or the pseudogene TRBV3-2) and TRBJ1-5; D may be TRBD1 (6 bases). V gave up 3 bases and J gave up 5 bases, with 8 bases separating them. The CDR3 sequence is 13 residues long. Germline V gene sequence: CDR1 LGHDT, CDR2 YNNKEL (reference sequence). The CDR3 region is CASSHTGYQPQHF. The DNA of the CDR3 is TGTGCCAGCAGCCATACAGGGTATCAGCCCCAGCATTTT.

This rearrangement joins TRBV2 to TRBJ1-2; D call uncertain. V was trimmed by 3 bases and J by 8 bases, leaving 7 bases between them. The CDR3 spans 11 residues. Germline V gene data show CDR1 as SNHLY and CDR2 as FYNNEI. The DNA of the CDR3 is TGTGCCAGCAGTGAGGCAGTGGGCTACACCTTC. Translation: CASSEAVGYTF. The entire variable domain, with the rest obtained from reference TRBV2 and TRBJ1-2, is as follows: EPEVTQTPSHQVTQMGQEVILRCVPISNHLYFYWYRQILGQKVEFLVSFYNNEISEKSEIFDDQFSVERPDGSNFTLKIRSTKLEDSAMYFCASSEAVGYTFGSGTRLTVV.

This clone has only a few counts. The V call is TRBV19, the J call TRBJ2-1, with 13 positions matching TRBD2. Unmatched junction bases numbered 6, after V lost 4 bases and J lost 9 bases. The CDR3 contains 15 residues. Looked up from germline, CDR1 is LNHDA and CDR2 is SQIVND (reference sequence). The CDR3 sequence: CASSTTSGGEGEQFF. The CDR3 DNA follows: TGTGCCAGTAGTACTACTAGCGGGGGGGAGGGTGAGCAGTTCTTC.

The chain joins TRBV9 to TRBJ1-2; no definite D call. Germline values: CDR1 SGDLS, CDR2 YYNGEE. The CDR3 sequence is 12 residues long. V lost 3 bases to trimming and J lost 4 bases, with 7 bases between them. The CDR3 region is CASSGEGYGYTF. CDR3 sequence (DNA): TGTGCCAGCAGCGGGGAGGGCTATGGCTACACCTTC. Full variable domain (remainder filled in from reference TRBV9 and TRBJ1-2): DSGVTQTPKHLITATGQRVTLRCSPRSGDLSVYWYQQSLDQGLQFLIQYYNGEERAKGNILERFSAQQFPDLHSELNLSSLELGDSALYFCASSGEGYGYTFGSGTRLTVV.

The J gene is TRBJ2-3, the V gene TRBV6-5; 7 bases agree with TRBD1. V lost 6 bases to trimming and J lost 0 bases; unmatched junction nucleotides: 6. CDR3 length: 15 residues. Germline V gene sequence: CDR1 MNHEY, CDR2 SVGAGI. The DNA of the CDR3 is TGTGCCAGCAGCTCCCGACAGGGCAGCACAGATACGCAGTATTTT. It encodes CASSSRQGSTDTQYF.